Here is one TCR beta chain with its context. This clonotype was counted only a few times. What this receptor recognizes is not known. Base qualities are not at hand, and no much larger clone is one base apart. This record comes from a study of T cell repertoires in cytomegalovirus infection (dated 2019 in TCRdb). Concerning the study at large: The peptide stimulations were aimed at well-studied HLA-B-restricted epitopes as well as recently identified HLA-C-restricted CMV epitopes, whose presentation resists viral immunomodulation. Donor HLA type was relevant to the analysis, as public TCR beta signatures indicated carriage of CMV infection together with the matching HLA type.

The CDR3 holds 16 amino acids from the cysteine to the phenylalanine. The CDR3 DNA has 48 bases and is translated from base 1. V lost 2 bases and J lost 5 bases; the stretch between them is 15 bases long. CDR1 MNHEY and CDR2 SMNVEV were looked up in the germline V gene (reference sequence). Results and caveats for the whole study, not just this receptor: The ex vivo response was dominated by HLA-C-restricted CMV-specific TCR beta clonotypes, which also provided the single most frequent clonotype in two of eight donors. Cumulative frequency of public TCR beta family members discriminated carriers of CMV infection plus the relevant HLA type in this cohort and an independent roughly 330-donor cohort.

The sample's treatment or condition label, in plain terms: in vitro stimulation with specific CMV peptide epitopes to enrich CMV-specific T cells. The sequencing machine was an Illumina HiSeq 1500. TCRdb handled the public reads itself, with Q25 trimming in fastp and clone calling in MiXCR, and kept productive beta chains. Every CDR3 protein is listed once, alongside the most common genes and DNA of its rows. Recorded for this sample are about 150,000 distinct CDR3 sequences; 30% to 40% of them occurred a single time. The top ten constitute around half of the sample. The material was CD8+ T cells from cultured PBMCs, obtained from culture after CMV antigen stimulation. The TCR was taken from a human donor in good health (CMV status not recorded). Some clones in this sample may be carry-over from other donors' samples. The chain is assembled from TRBV27 and TRBJ1-4, and the D gene may be TRBD1, 5 bases matching. The sequenced DNA is TGTGCCAGCAGTTTACAGCTGATCAAGGGGAATGAAAAACTGTTTTTT. This encodes CASSLQLIKGNEKLFF.